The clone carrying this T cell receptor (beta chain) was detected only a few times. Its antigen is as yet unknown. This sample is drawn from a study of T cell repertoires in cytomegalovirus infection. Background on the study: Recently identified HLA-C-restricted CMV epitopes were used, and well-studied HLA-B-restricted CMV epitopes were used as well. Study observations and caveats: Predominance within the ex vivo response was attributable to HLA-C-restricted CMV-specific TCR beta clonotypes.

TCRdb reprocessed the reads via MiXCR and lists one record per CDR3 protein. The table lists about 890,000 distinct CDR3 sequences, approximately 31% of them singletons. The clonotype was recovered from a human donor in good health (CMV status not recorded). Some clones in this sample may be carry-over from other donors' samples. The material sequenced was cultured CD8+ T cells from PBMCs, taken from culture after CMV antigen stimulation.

The CDR3 DNA follows: TGTGCCAGCAGTTTAAGTTTGGCGGGTCAGGAGCAGTTCTTC. Translating gives CASSLSLAGQEQFF. The chain combines TRBV27 with TRBJ2-1; TRBD2 is a possible D gene (5 bases). This CDR3 spans 14 amino acids. The germline V gene has CDR1 MNHEY and CDR2 SMNVEV (reference sequence). V lost 2 bases, J lost 10 bases, and 15 bases lay in between.